This T cell receptor (beta chain) was sequenced during a study of blood T cell repertoires in COVID-19. Germline V gene data show CDR1 as ENHRY and CDR2 as SYGVKD. V lost 7 bases to trimming and J lost 1 base, with 13 bases between them. This CDR3 has 14 amino acids. Profiling relied on immunoSEQ multiplex PCR, and the TCRdb table lists in-frame clones only, not all of them. The sample includes about 230,000 clones, approximately 88% of them seen just once. The specimen was PBMCs or T cells enriched from blood (not recorded which). This sequence joins TRBV10-3 and TRBJ1-1; D remains unclear. The receptor comes from a woman aged 25-40 years who had been exposed to COVID-19. CDR3 sequence reads: CAITLDGENTEAFF. The CDR3 DNA reads as TGTGCCATCACCCTGGACGGGGAGAACACTGAAGCTTTCTTT.